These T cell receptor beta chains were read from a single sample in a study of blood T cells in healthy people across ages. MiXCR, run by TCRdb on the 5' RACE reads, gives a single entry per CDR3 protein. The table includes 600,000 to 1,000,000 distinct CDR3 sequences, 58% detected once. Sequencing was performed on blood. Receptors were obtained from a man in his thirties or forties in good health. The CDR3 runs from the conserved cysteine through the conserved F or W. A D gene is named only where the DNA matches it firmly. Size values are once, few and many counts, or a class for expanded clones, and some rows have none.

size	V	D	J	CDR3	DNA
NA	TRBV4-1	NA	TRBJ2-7	CASSQEQLFTYEQYF	TGCGCCAGCAGCCAAGAACAGCTTTTCACCTACGAGCAGTACTTC
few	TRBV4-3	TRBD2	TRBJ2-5	CASSQGVSGRDEQYF	TGCGCCAGCAGCCAAGGTGTTAGCGGGAGGGATGAGCAGTACTTC
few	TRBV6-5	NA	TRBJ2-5	CASSRTGLTGETQYF	TGTGCCAGCAGTCGTACGGGACTCACCGGGGAGACCCAGTACTTC
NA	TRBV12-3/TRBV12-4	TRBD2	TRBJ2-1	CASKRGNNEQFF	TGTGCCAGCAAGCGGGGAAACAATGAGCAGTTCTTC
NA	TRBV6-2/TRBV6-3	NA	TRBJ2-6	CASSYSGLGANVLTF	TGTGCCAGCAGTTACTCGGGTCTGGGGGCCAACGTCCTGACTTTC
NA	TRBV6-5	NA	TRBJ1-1	CATRNGPEAFF	TGTGCCACCAGAAATGGCCCTGAAGCTTTCTTT
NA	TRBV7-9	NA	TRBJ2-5	CASSRAGQGETQYF	TGTGCCAGCAGCAGGGCGGGACAAGGAGAGACCCAGTACTTC
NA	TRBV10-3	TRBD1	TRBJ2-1	CAIGGTGSIDNEQFF	TGTGCCATCGGGGGGACAGGGAGTATTGACAATGAGCAGTTCTTC
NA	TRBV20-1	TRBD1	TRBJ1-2	CSAPQGAIGYTF	TGCAGTGCTCCACAGGGGGCTATTGGCTACACCTTC
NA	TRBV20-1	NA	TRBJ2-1	CSAADSSYNEQFF	TGCAGTGCCGCAGATAGCTCCTACAATGAGCAGTTCTTC
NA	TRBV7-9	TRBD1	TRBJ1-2	CASSPSPGQGPNYGYTF	TGTGCCAGCAGCCCAAGTCCGGGACAGGGGCCTAACTATGGCTACACCTTC
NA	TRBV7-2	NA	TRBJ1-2	CASSLLGVLDGYTF	TGTGCCAGCAGCTTATTGGGGGTACTGGATGGCTACACCTTC
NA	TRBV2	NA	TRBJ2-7	CASSDTSLEQYF	TGTGCCAGCAGTGATACTAGCCTCGAGCAGTACTTC
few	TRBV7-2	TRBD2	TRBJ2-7	CASSWGGGTSYEQYF	TGTGCCAGCAGCTGGGGGGGAGGGACCTCCTACGAGCAGTACTTC
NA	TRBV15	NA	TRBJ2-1	CATSIGVNEQFF	TGTGCCACCAGCATAGGGGTCAATGAGCAGTTCTTC
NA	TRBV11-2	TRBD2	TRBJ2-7	CASSFWGRRVAGYEQYF	TGTGCCAGCAGCTTTTGGGGCCGGCGCGTAGCGGGGTACGAGCAGTACTTC
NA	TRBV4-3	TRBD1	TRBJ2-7	CASSQDQRQGYEQYF	TGCGCCAGCAGCCAAGATCAGCGACAGGGCTACGAGCAGTACTTC
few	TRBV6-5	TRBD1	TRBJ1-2	CASSFRSPGTGYGYTF	TGTGCCAGCAGTTTTAGAAGCCCCGGGACAGGCTATGGCTACACCTTC
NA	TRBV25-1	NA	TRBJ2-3	CASSERRGATDTQYF	TGTGCCAGCAGTGAAAGGCGGGGAGCCACAGATACGCAGTATTTT
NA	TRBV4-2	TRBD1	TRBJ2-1	CASSNQGESYNEQFF	TGTGCCAGCAGCAATCAGGGGGAATCCTACAATGAGCAGTTCTTC
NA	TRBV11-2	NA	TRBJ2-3	CASSLWADDTQYF	TGTGCCAGCAGCTTATGGGCCGATGATACGCAGTATTTT
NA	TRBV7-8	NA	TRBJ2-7	CASTLGVVTYEQYF	TGTGCCAGCACCCTAGGGGTGGTTACCTACGAGCAGTACTTC
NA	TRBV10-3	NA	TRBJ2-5	CAISELANQETQYF	TGTGCCATCAGTGAGCTAGCTAACCAAGAGACCCAGTACTTC
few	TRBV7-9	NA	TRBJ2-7	CATRPMSSYEQYF	TGTGCCACCCGACCGATGTCCTCCTACGAGCAGTACTTC
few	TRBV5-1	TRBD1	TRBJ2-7	CASSSRQGVYEQYF	TGCGCCAGCAGCTCAAGACAGGGGGTCTACGAGCAGTACTTC
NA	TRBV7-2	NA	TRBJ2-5	CASSLLRQDGETQYF	TGTGCCAGCAGCTTACTCAGGCAGGACGGGGAGACCCAGTACTTC
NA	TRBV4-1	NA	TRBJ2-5	CASSQEVDQETQYF	TGCGCCAGCAGCCAAGAAGTGGATCAAGAGACCCAGTACTTC
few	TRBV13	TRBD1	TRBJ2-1	CASSLSLGQGGNEQFF	TGTGCCAGCAGCTTATCTCTGGGACAGGGGGGGAATGAGCAGTTCTTC
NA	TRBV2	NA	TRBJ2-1	CASLRSTTNEQFF	TGTGCCAGCCTACGATCTACGACCAATGAGCAGTTCTTC
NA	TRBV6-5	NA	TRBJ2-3	CASSYGGPEGADTQYF	TGTGCCAGCAGTTACGGCGGACCCGAGGGCGCAGATACGCAGTATTTT
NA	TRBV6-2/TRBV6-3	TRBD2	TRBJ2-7	CASSYFAGGSSEQYF	TGTGCCAGCAGTTACTTTGCGGGAGGCTCCTCCGAGCAGTACTTC
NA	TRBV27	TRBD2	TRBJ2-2	CASSPLTSGRSGELFF	TGTGCCAGCAGCCCGCTTACTAGCGGGAGATCCGGGGAGCTGTTTTTT
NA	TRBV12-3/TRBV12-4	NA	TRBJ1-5	CASSFGFDQPQHF	TGTGCCAGCAGTTTTGGTTTCGATCAGCCCCAGCATTTT
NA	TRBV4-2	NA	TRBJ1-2	CASSPGPQKGGYTF	TGTGCCAGCAGCCCGGGACCTCAAAAAGGTGGCTACACCTTC
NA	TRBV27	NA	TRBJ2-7	CANSLQPPGMGAYEQYF	TGTGCCAACAGTTTGCAACCCCCAGGGATGGGAGCCTACGAGCAGTACTTC
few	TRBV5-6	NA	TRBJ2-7	CASSVTTSWEQYF	TGTGCCAGCAGCGTGACTACCTCTTGGGAGCAGTACTTC
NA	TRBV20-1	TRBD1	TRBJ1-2	CSAKEGANGYTF	TGCAGTGCTAAGGAGGGGGCTAACGGCTACACCTTC
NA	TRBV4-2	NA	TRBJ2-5	CASSQEGPDEQYF	TGTGCCAGCAGCCAAGAGGGGCCGGATGAGCAGTACTTC
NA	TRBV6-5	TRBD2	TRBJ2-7	CASSYSIASGYEQYF	TGTGCCAGCAGTTACTCGATCGCTAGCGGCTACGAGCAGTACTTC
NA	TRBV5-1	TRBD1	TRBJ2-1	CASSIRHGTGNNEQFF	TGCGCCAGCAGCATTCGCCACGGGACAGGTAACAATGAGCAGTTCTTC
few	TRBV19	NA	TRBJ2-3	CASSIMLADTQYF	TGTGCCAGTAGTATTATGTTAGCAGATACGCAGTATTTT
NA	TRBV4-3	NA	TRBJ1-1	CASSQAYAMNTEAFF	TGCGCCAGCAGCCAAGCGTACGCTATGAACACTGAAGCTTTCTTT